Below, one T cell receptor (beta chain) is given with its context. The antigen remains unidentified. The germline and genes are mouse ones. Survey-depth TCRbeta CDR3 sequencing reported V/J genes and productive frequencies. Only in-frame clones appear in the TCRdb table, and some are missing; sequencing was by immunoSEQ multiplex PCR. The data show thousands of clones, roughly 47% seen once. Stated time point: mouse harvest day 7 after allogeneic transplant. The graft held 10^6 splenic CD5+ T cells and 10^7 T-cell-depleted bone marrow cells. The sample originates from a study of tissue T cells after allogeneic stem cell transplantation. Study results and caveats: Sampling depth was limited, and the cohort was small and clinically varied.

The sequenced sample was lymph node tissue. The clonotype comes from a female BALB/c mouse given C57BL/6 T cells with graft-versus-host disease after an allogeneic hematopoietic cell transplant.

This chain's CDR3 is CASGVTGNERLFF. The CDR3 DNA, read in part, is TGTGCCAGCGGTGTGACAGGCAACGAAAGATTATTT. V is TRBV13-2 and J is TRBJ1-4, with D possibly TRBD1 on 6 matching bases. The read halts 1 residue ahead of the CDR3 end, with the missing end drawn from the germline J gene. The V gene's germline CDR1 is NNHNN and CDR2 SYGAGS (reference sequence). The V end was cut by 3 bases, the J end by 4 bases, with 7 bases between. CDR3 length: 13 residues.